This passage covers 15 T cell receptor beta chains from one sample sequenced in a study of human T cells and chemical hapten exposure. Time point: patch test 1, 2 weeks after DPC sensitization. Treatment reported: therapeutic diphenylcyclopropenone sensitization with weekly scalp DPC. TCRdb fed the RACE reads into MiXCR, producing one record per CDR3 protein. The sample records 85,000 or so distinct CDR3 sequences, roughly a tenth being singletons. Here the sequenced sample was whole blood, taken in connection with sensitization to the hapten diphenylcyclopropenone (DPC). These receptors originate from a woman aged 45-65 years with alopecia areata. Some clones in this sample may be carry-over from other donors' samples.

Many counts were recorded for this clonotype. The chain couples TRBV11-2 to TRBJ2-3; D possibly corresponds to TRBD2 (6 bases). Trimming pared 3 bases from V and 1 base from J, leaving 14 bases between. The germline V gene has CDR1 SGHAT and CDR2 FQNNGV. The CDR3 is 16 amino acids. The CDR3 DNA reads as TGTGCCAGCAGCTTTTTCGCGGGACCAGGCACAGATACGCAGTATTTT. Amino acid sequence: CASSFFAGPGTDTQYF.

In this sample, this clonotype turned up a few times. The rearrangement joins TRBV30 to TRBJ2-7; TRBD1 is a possible D gene (5 bases). The CDR3 totals 14 residues. V lost 2 bases, J lost 5 bases, and 16 bases lay in between. Germline V gene data show CDR1 as GTSNPN and CDR2 as SVGIG (reference sequence). CDR3 in DNA: TGTGCCTGGAGTAAGGGGCGATTAGTGGACGAGCAGTACTTC. This sequence encodes CAWSKGRLVDEQYF.

The V gene is TRBV12-3 or TRBV12-4, the J gene TRBJ2-1; 9 positions match TRBD2. The CDR3 has 17 amino acids. V was clipped by 5 bases and J by 2 bases; unmatched bases: 10. CDR3 sequence: CASSPRGGGAPYNEQFF. The CDR3, as DNA: TGTGCCAGCAGTCCGCGGGGCGGGGGGGCGCCCTACAATGAGCAGTTCTTC.

Ten or more counts support this clonotype. V is TRBV19 and J is TRBJ1-1, with D maybe TRBD1 (5 bases). Germline CDR1 is LNHDA and CDR2 is SQIVND (reference sequence). The CDR3 runs 13 residues. Trimming took off 6 bases at V and 6 bases at J, with 14 bases between the two ends. The CDR3 DNA is TGTGCCAGTAGGGACCTCGGGACGTCTGAAGCTTTCTTT. Translating gives CASRDLGTSEAFF.

This clonotype was picked up many times. The V and J genes are TRBV30 and TRBJ1-5; TRBD1 agrees at 9 bases. The germline V gene encodes CDR1 GTSNPN and CDR2 SVGIG (reference sequence). This CDR3 is 19 amino acids long. The V and J ends lost 1 base and 0 bases, in that order; junction bases with no gene match: 13. This CDR3 reads CAWSGPGQGQDYSNQPQHF. The DNA of the CDR3 is TGTGCCTGGAGTGGACCGGGACAGGGTCAGGATTATAGCAATCAGCCCCAGCATTTT.

This clonotype has at least ten counts. The V gene is TRBV12-3 or TRBV12-4, the J gene TRBJ2-7; D is unclear. The ends were cut back, 4 bases at V and 7 bases at J, with 8 bases in the middle. The CDR3 runs 11 residues. CDR3 in DNA: TGTGCCAGCAGTTCACGTTGGGAGCAGTACTTC. Translated: CASSSRWEQYF.

This clonotype was recorded a few times. The V call is TRBV6-5, the J call TRBJ2-2, with D perhaps TRBD1 (5 bases). Trimming shortened V by 6 bases and J by 7 bases, and 18 bases separated the two germline ends. The CDR3 extends over 15 amino acids. Looked up from germline, CDR1 is MNHEY and CDR2 is SVGAGI. CDR3 loop: CASSPRQGGSGELFF. The CDR3 region has the DNA TGTGCCAGCAGCCCGAGGCAGGGCGGTAGCGGGGAGCTGTTTTTT.

This clonotype came up many times. The J gene is TRBJ1-2, the V gene TRBV19; D is possibly TRBD1 (6 bases). The V end lost 2 bases, the J end lost 4 bases, and 14 bases lay between the germline ends. Germline lookup yields CDR1 LNHDA and CDR2 SQIVND (reference sequence). The CDR3 runs to 15 residues. DNA for the CDR3: TGTGCCAGTAGTATAACCGGGGGCGTCGGCTATGGCTACACCTTC. As protein: CASSITGGVGYGYTF.

This clonotype was detected a few times. The chain carries TRBV7-2 and TRBJ1-5; TRBD1 matches at 8 bases. V was clipped by 1 base and J by 7 bases; unmatched bases: 6. CDR3 length: 15 residues. Germline CDR1 and CDR2: SGHTA and FQGNSA. Here the CDR3 reads CASSLDRGGPQPQHF. Written as DNA, the CDR3 is TGTGCCAGCAGCTTAGACAGGGGGGGCCCCCAGCCCCAGCATTTT. The full variable domain, with the rest looked up from reference TRBV7-2 and TRBJ1-5, is GAGVSQSPSNKVTEKGKDVELRCDPISGHTALYWYRQSLGQGLEFLIYFQGNSAPDKSGLPSDRFSAERTGGSVSTLTIQRTQQEDSAVYLCASSLDRGGPQPQHFGDGTRLSIL.

In this sample, this clonotype turned up many times. V is TRBV29-1 and J is TRBJ1-2, with 9 bases identical to TRBD1. The germline V gene encodes CDR1 SQVTM and CDR2 ANQGSEA. V was pared by 3 bases and J by 6 bases, with 8 bases of the junction left unmatched. The CDR3 length is 14 residues. The CDR3 spells CSVELRTGENGYTF. Here the CDR3 DNA reads TGCAGCGTTGAGCTCCGGACAGGGGAGAATGGCTACACCTTC.

This clonotype was seen repeatedly, ten times or more. The V call is TRBV6-5, the J call TRBJ2-6; 8 nucleotides agree with TRBD1. Germline V gives CDR1 MNHEY, CDR2 SVGAGI. The V segment lost 6 bases and the J segment 2 bases; nucleotides outside the gene matches: 12. The CDR3 spans 18 residues. CDR3 sequence (DNA): TGTGCCAGCAGCCCACAGGGGGGTGCTTGGCCTGGGGCCAACGTCCTGACTTTC. Amino acids: CASSPQGGAWPGANVLTF.

This clonotype appeared a few times. J is TRBJ2-3 and V is TRBV12-3 or TRBV12-4; D is uncertain. Between the trimmed V and J ends, which lost 5 bases and 0 bases, there was a span of 9 bases. This CDR3 is built from 14 residues. CDR3 sequence reads: CASSPSDSTDTQYF. Here the CDR3 DNA reads TGTGCCAGCAGTCCTTCCGACAGCACAGATACGCAGTATTTT.

The chain uses TRBV29-1 and TRBJ1-1, with D perhaps matching TRBD1 (6 bases). The CDR3 has 15 amino acids. V shed 6 bases and J shed 0 bases, with 17 bases lying between them. The germline V gene encodes CDR1 SQVTM and CDR2 ANQGSEA. The CDR3 nucleotides are TGCAGCGTCCACCCACAGGGCTCAATGAACACTGAAGCTTTCTTT. Translated, it gives CSVHPQGSMNTEAFF.

The chain joins TRBV7-8 to TRBJ2-5; D may be TRBD1 (6 bases). The CDR3 extends over 15 amino acids. Germline CDR1 is SGHVS and CDR2 is FQNEAQ. V dropped 5 bases and J dropped 2 bases, with 15 bases sitting between them. The CDR3 reads CASSVRWDIQETQYF. CDR3 in DNA: TGTGCCAGCAGCGTGAGATGGGACATTCAAGAGACCCAGTACTTC.

The chain combines TRBV7-2 with TRBJ2-3; possible D gene TRBD1, 7 bases. The length of the CDR3 is 20 residues. CDR1 is SGHTA and CDR2 is FQGNSA in the germline V gene. Trimming took off 1 base at V and 5 bases at J, with 28 bases between the two ends. The CDR3 bases are TGTGCCAGCAGCTTAGGGCAGACAGGGCCGTCGTCGTGGGAGGAAGATACGCAGTATTTT. It codes for CASSLGQTGPSSWEEDTQYF. The full variable domain, completed using reference TRBV7-2 and TRBJ2-3, is GAGVSQSPSNKVTEKGKDVELRCDPISGHTALYWYRQSLGQGLEFLIYFQGNSAPDKSGLPSDRFSAERTGGSVSTLTIQRTQQEDSAVYLCASSLGQTGPSSWEEDTQYFGPGTRLTVL.